This T cell receptor (beta chain) was recorded in a study of blood T cells in healthy people across ages. Across the whole study: Through template switching, about one barcoded beta molecule was captured per two T cells, as measured in model experiments.

V was pared by 6 bases and J by 11 bases, with 17 bases between. The CDR3 covers 13 residues. PBMCs numbering at least 7 million were isolated per sample. Together with a sample-barcoded 5' primer, a J-beta primer mix was included in a second PCR lasting 7 to 11 cycles. TCRdb independently ran MiXCR on the 5' RACE reads; one entry per CDR3 protein. The sample gives more than 650,000 distinct CDR3 sequences, about a fifth of which show up once; around a fifth is in the top ten. Sequenced sample: blood. This rearrangement joins TRBV12-3 or TRBV12-4 to TRBJ2-4, with D maybe TRBD1 (5 bases). The clonotype comes from a man between 65 and 79 years old in good health. In DNA form, the CDR3 reads TGTGCCAGCAGCCTACAGGCGTCTGGTCTTCAGTACTTC. Its protein is CASSLQASGLQYF.